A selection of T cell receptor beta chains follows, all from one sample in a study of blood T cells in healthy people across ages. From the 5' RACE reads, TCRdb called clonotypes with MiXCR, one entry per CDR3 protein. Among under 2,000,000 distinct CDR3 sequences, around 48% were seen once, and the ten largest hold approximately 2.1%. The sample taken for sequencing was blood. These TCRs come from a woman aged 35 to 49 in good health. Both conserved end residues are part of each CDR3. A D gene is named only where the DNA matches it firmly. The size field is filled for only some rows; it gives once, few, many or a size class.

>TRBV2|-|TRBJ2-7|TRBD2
CASSGTSGGVIYEQYF
TGTGCCAGCAGTGGGACTAGCGGGGGGGTGATCTACGAGCAGTACTTC
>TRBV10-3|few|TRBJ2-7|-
CAISEGVAEQYF
TGTGCCATCAGTGAGGGGGTAGCCGAGCAGTACTTC
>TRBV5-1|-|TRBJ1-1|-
CASSEIIGGTEAFF
TGCGCCAGCAGCGAAATCATAGGGGGCACTGAAGCTTTCTTT
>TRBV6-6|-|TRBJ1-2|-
CASSSPGQLMYGYTF
TGTGCCAGCAGTTCCCCAGGACAGCTCATGTATGGCTACACCTTC
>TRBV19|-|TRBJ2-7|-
CASSTFPGRSLSEQYF
TGTGCCAGTAGTACCTTTCCGGGACGCAGCCTTTCCGAGCAGTACTTC
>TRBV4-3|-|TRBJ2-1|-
CASSQDLSRANEQFF
TGCGCCAGCAGCCAAGATTTAAGTCGGGCGAATGAGCAGTTCTTC
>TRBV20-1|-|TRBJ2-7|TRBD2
CSARANGAGGHEQYF
TGCAGTGCTAGGGCGAATGGAGCGGGGGGTCACGAGCAGTACTTC
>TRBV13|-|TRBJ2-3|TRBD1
CASSGTPPGQLEPDTQYF
TGTGCCAGCAGTGGCACCCCACCGGGACAGTTGGAACCAGATACGCAGTATTTT
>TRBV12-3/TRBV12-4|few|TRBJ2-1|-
CASSSSSSLYNEQFF
TGTGCCAGCAGTTCATCCAGTAGCCTCTACAATGAGCAGTTCTTC
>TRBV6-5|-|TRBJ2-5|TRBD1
CASSYTTGGQETQYF
TGTGCCAGCAGTTATACGACAGGGGGGCAGGAGACCCAGTACTTC
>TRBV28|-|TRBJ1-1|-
CASSLIGSRMNTEAFF
TGTGCCAGCAGTTTAATAGGCAGCCGCATGAACACTGAAGCTTTCTTT
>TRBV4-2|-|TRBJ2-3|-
CASSQEVGLGDTQYF
TGTGCCAGCAGCCAAGAAGTAGGTCTAGGAGATACGCAGTATTTT
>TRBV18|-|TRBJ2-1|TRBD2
CASSPRLAGASSYNEQFF
TGTGCCAGCTCACCTAGACTAGCGGGGGCCAGCTCCTACAATGAGCAGTTCTTC
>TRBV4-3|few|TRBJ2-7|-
CASSQDPGGPAYEQYF
TGCGCCAGCAGCCAAGATCCCGGGGGGCCTGCCTACGAGCAGTACTTC
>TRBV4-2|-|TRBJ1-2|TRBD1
CASSQGGDRTNYGYTF
TGTGCCAGCAGCCAGGGGGGGGACAGGACTAACTATGGCTACACCTTC
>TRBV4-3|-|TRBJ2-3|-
CASSPGQRVGDTQYF
TGCGCCAGCAGCCCGGGGCAGAGGGTGGGAGATACGCAGTATTTT
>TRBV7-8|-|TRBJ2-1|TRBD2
CASSLDGLRLAEQFF
TGTGCCAGCAGCCTGGATGGACTTCGACTAGCGGAGCAGTTCTTC
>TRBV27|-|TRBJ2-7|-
CASSSQPGYEQYF
TGTGCCAGCAGCTCTCAACCGGGCTACGAGCAGTACTTC
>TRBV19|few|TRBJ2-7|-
CASSIGTSYEQYF
TGTGCCAGCAGTATCGGGACGTCCTACGAGCAGTACTTC
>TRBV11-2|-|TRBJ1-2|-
CASSLRSQGTNYGYTF
TGTGCCAGCAGCTTAAGGAGTCAGGGGACTAACTATGGCTACACCTTC